This TCR beta chain was obtained from a study of blood T cell repertoires in COVID-19 (dated by TCRdb to 2018 to 2021). With respect to the entire study: The collaborator samples originated in the United States, Italy and Spain and spanned the acute and convalescent phases of COVID-19. The material from the prospective study consisted of cDNA or gDNA derived from T cells, B-cell-depleted T cells, or PBMCs. Deeply sampled blood TCRbeta repertoires from subjects exposed to, actively infected with, or recovered from COVID-19 were included in the dataset. A freely available public database, intended as a resource for researchers studying the immune response to SARS-CoV-2, is where the repertoires were released. Samples were obtained from the ongoing ImmuneRACE study (first 160 participants) and from 1,000 to 1,500 subjects provided by 6 global collaborators. Nearly every sample came with metadata listing a de-identified subject ID, COVID-19 status, age in years and sex. Where available, HLA class I and class II types were taken from metadata supplied by the sample provider and were not determined by assay-based typing.

Broad study findings and their caveats: The quantity of clinical and demographic metadata differed by source and by participant and was supplied without curation.

TCRbeta CDR3 regions were amplified from genomic DNA by means of the immunoSEQ Assay, a bias-controlled multiplex PCR. The source study handled its data this way. Nucleated cell counts per sample were estimated from amplification of reference gene primers within the assay. To quantify the absolute abundance of each unique TCRbeta CDR3 rearrangement, sequence reads were collapsed and filtered. Productive Simpson clonality was computed per sample as the square root of Simpson's diversity index over productive rearrangements. As stored in TCRdb, this immuneACCESS dataset retains in-frame rearrangements with V and J assigned. A fraction of the clones does not appear; measured against another copy, unresolved V genes explain less than half of the discrepancy, and the remainder lacks a known reason. Clone size and V and J calls were adopted from that table, with D and trimming inferred from the DNA. In all, the sample holds some 100,000 clones, and about 88% of those were seen once. The ten largest clonotypes hold approximately 4.8% of the sample.

Each collaborating institution followed its own protocols to collect whole blood in K2EDTA tubes. Collaborator samples were shipped for TCRbeta analysis as frozen whole blood, isolated PBMCs, or DNA extracted from either sample type. For this chain, trimming is 5 bases at the V end and 1 base at the J end, and the number of junction bases without a gene match is 9. The cysteine opens and the phenylalanine closes a CDR3 of 18 amino acids. This entry keeps only the CDR3 DNA: 54 bases, framed from base 1. Via the germline V gene (reference sequence), CDR1 is MNHNY and CDR2 SVGAGI. Worth noting for this clone: Its antigen remains unidentified. No much larger clone is present one base from it, and per-base qualities are unavailable.

The sequence joins TRBV6-6 to TRBJ2-6; 9 nucleotides in the junction match TRBD1. Sequencing used peripheral blood. This TCR was recovered from a woman aged 80 or over with active COVID-19. The CDR3 protein is CASSRHMTGGSGANVLTF. The nucleotides read TGTGCCAGCAGTCGCCATATGACAGGGGGATCTGGGGCCAACGTCCTGACTTTC.